This TCR beta chain comes out of a study of blood T cell repertoires in COVID-19. Study-wide context: T cells, B-cell-depleted T cells, or PBMCs supplied cDNA or gDNA.

Authors' methods: Estimation of nucleated cell counts relied on the amplification of reference gene primers. The table came from immunoSEQ multiplex PCR; TCRdb's copy has only in-frame clones and leaves some out. V and J calls and clone size are copied from that table; D and trimming were computed from the DNA. Altogether around 250,000 clones are present, roughly 80% being singletons, with the ten largest covering approximately 5%. Germline assignment: CDR1 SEHNR and CDR2 FQNEAQ (reference sequence). The V gene lost 4 bases and the J gene lost 7 bases, with 7 bases spanning the gap. The CDR3 extends over 11 amino acids.

The sequenced material came from PBMCs or T cells enriched from blood (not recorded which). This clonotype originated in a man aged 40-55 years who had been exposed to COVID-19. The chain has TRBV7-9 and TRBJ1-1, with no clear D. CDR3 bases: TGTGCCAGCAGCTCGAGCGTTGAAGCTTTCTTT. Its translation is CASSSSVEAFF.